Shown below are 12 T cell receptor beta chains from a single sample sequenced in a study of shared clonotypes between healthy human individuals. The data were produced by immunoSEQ multiplex PCR, yet TCRdb's version contains in-frame clones alone and is incomplete. This repertoire shows hundreds of thousands of clones, more than 75% found once; its top ten account for 15% to 20%. Material for sequencing was memory CD8+ T cells sorted from blood. Subset meaning: CD45RO+ cells pooled with CCR7-negative TemRA cells. The receptors derive from a man aged 18 to 35 in good health.

V gene TRBV2 combines with J gene TRBJ1-6; D gene unclear. Trimming removed 2 bases at V and 2 bases at J, with 4 bases between. Germline loops: CDR1 SNHLY, CDR2 FYNNEI. The CDR3 loop spans 14 amino acids. CDR3 nucleotides: TGTGCCAGCAGTGAATTAACCTATAATTCACCCCTCCACTTT. This gives the protein CASSELTYNSPLHF.

This clone has just one count. V usage is TRBV27 and J usage is TRBJ2-3; D is ambiguous. With 8 bases removed from V and 7 bases from J, the gap between germline ends came to 13 bases. Germline CDR1 MNHEY, CDR2 SMNVEV (reference sequence). The CDR3 length is 12 residues. CDR3 bases: TGTGCCAGCGCCCTGAACGGGTATACGCAGTATTTT. Translating gives CASALNGYTQYF.

CDR3 bases: TGTGCCATCATGGGCTCTCCCCACGAGCAGTACTTC. Translation: CAIMGSPHEQYF. The J gene is TRBJ2-7, the V gene TRBV10-3; D is unresolved. V lost 7 bases to trimming and J lost 5 bases, with 12 bases between them. The CDR3 sequence is 12 residues long. From germline, CDR1 is ENHRY and CDR2 SYGVKD.

The V gene is TRBV5-4, the J gene TRBJ2-1, with 7 bases matching TRBD1. The germline gives CDR1 SGHNT, CDR2 YYREEE (reference sequence). The V segment lost 4 bases and the J segment 1 base; nucleotides outside the gene matches: 5. This CDR3 is built from 15 residues. CDR3 nucleotides: TGTGCCAGCAGCCCGGGACAGTCATCCTACAATGAGCAGTTCTTC. The encoded protein is CASSPGQSSYNEQFF.

This clone appeared a few times. The chain uses TRBV5-4 and TRBJ1-6; tentative D call: TRBD1 (5 bases). This CDR3 contains 16 residues. V gave up 2 bases and J gave up 7 bases, with 16 bases separating them. Germline V gene lookup returns CDR1 SGHNT and CDR2 YYREEE (reference sequence). CDR3 amino acids: CASSFLGEGKNSPLHF. For the CDR3, the DNA is TGTGCCAGCAGCTTCTTAGGGGAGGGTAAAAATTCACCCCTCCACTTT.

At least ten counts were recorded for this clone. The chain employs TRBV30 and TRBJ2-1, with 10 bases that match TRBD2. Germline CDR1 and CDR2: GTSNPN and SVGIG (reference sequence). The CDR3 sequence is 15 residues long. The V and J ends lost 2 bases and 6 bases, in that order; junction bases with no gene match: 7. CDR3 protein: CAWSLLAGGGNEQFF. CDR3 nucleotide sequence: TGTGCCTGGAGTCTATTAGCGGGAGGAGGCAATGAGCAGTTCTTC. The complete variable domain, with remaining parts taken from reference TRBV30 and TRBJ2-1, reads SQTIHQWPATLVQPVGSPLSLECTVEGTSNPNLYWYRQAAGRGLQLLFYSVGIGQISSEVPQNLSASRPQDRQFILSSKKLLLSDSGFYLCAWSLLAGGGNEQFFGPGTRLTVL.

The J gene is TRBJ2-1, the V gene TRBV4-1, with D tentatively TRBD2 (5 bases). The CDR3 spans 14 residues. Germline V gene sequence: CDR1 MGHRA, CDR2 YSYEKL. With 1 base removed from V and 9 bases from J, the gap between germline ends came to 13 bases. CDR3 sequence reads: CASSQANSRGEQFF. CDR3 nucleotides: TGCGCCAGCAGCCAAGCTAATTCACGGGGTGAGCAGTTCTTC.

The rearrangement links TRBV6-5 to TRBJ2-5; 8 bases are shared with TRBD2. Trimming took 7 bases from V and 0 from J; bases not matched to a gene: 4. From germline, CDR1 is MNHEY and CDR2 SVGAGI. The CDR3 is 14 amino acids. Here the CDR3 reads CASKPAGDQETQYF. As DNA, the CDR3 is TGTGCCAGCAAGCCAGCGGGGGACCAAGAGACCCAGTACTTC.

The chain employs TRBV5-3 and TRBJ2-1, with 9 bases fitting TRBD2. TRBV5-3 is reported as an ORF; its role is uncertain. J lost 2 bases, V lost 3 bases, and 3 bases had no gene match. The CDR3 totals 15 residues. The CDR3 spells CARSSSGRTYNEQFF. The CDR3 nucleotides read TGTGCCAGAAGCTCCAGCGGGAGGACCTACAATGAGCAGTTCTTC.

The chain has TRBV7-2 and TRBJ1-2; D gene unclear. V lost 5 bases to trimming and J lost 9 bases, with 16 bases between them. The CDR3 covers 13 residues. The germline V gene has CDR1 SGHTA and CDR2 FQGNSA. CDR3 in amino acids: CASSPLDFQSYTF. In nucleotides, the CDR3 is TGTGCCAGCAGCCCATTGGACTTTCAAAGCTACACCTTC.

Details on this clone: The junction departs from the called germline gene at one end, perhaps through a read error. The V call is TRBV7-7, the J call TRBJ2-7, with D possibly TRBD2 on 6 matching bases. Germline CDR1 SSHAT, CDR2 FNYEAQ (reference sequence). The CDR3 has 13 amino acids. The CDR3: CASSFGGTYEQYF. In nucleotides, the CDR3 is TGTGCTAGCAGCTTTGGAGGGACCTACGAGCAGTACTTC.

The table lists this clone with a count of one. The chain combines TRBV11-3 with TRBJ2-7, with TRBD1 matching 8 bases. With 3 bases clipped from V and 4 bases from J, the junction kept 2 bases outside the gene matches. The CDR3 sequence is 13 residues long. From germline, CDR1 is SGHNT and CDR2 YENEEA. The CDR3 DNA is TGTGCCAGCAGCTTGACAGGGGATTACGAGCAGTACTTC. It specifies CASSLTGDYEQYF. Full variable domain (outside the CDR3, taken from reference TRBV11-3 and TRBJ2-7): EAGVVQSPRYKIIEKKQPVAFWCNPISGHNTLYWYLQNLGQGPELLIRYENEEAVDDSQLPKDRFSAERLKGVDSTLKIQPAELGDSAVYLCASSLTGDYEQYFGPGTRLTVT.